This T cell receptor beta chain came from a study of chemoradiotherapy in HPV16-positive cancers. Sequencing used immunoSEQ multiplex PCR; TCRdb keeps in-frame clones, though not all of them. Found here are fewer than 40,000 clones, approximately 92% of them singletons; the top ten hold roughly 3.4%. The sequence derives from a human donor with HPV-associated anogenital cancer. Source: blood, taken from a patient who underwent chemoradiotherapy.

This CDR3 reads CASSFFRGGTGNTIYF. In DNA, the CDR3 is TGTGCCAGCAGTTTTTTTAGGGGCGGAACTGGAAACACCATATATTTT. The chain joins TRBV28 to TRBJ1-3; possible D gene TRBD1, 5 bases. The CDR3 spans 16 residues. The V gene lost 3 bases and the J gene lost 2 bases, with 14 bases spanning the gap. Germline CDR1 MDHEN, CDR2 SYDVKM.